The 15 T cell receptor beta chains reported below all come from one sample, sequenced in a study of T-cell memory formation after mild COVID-19. TCRdb reprocessed the 5' RACE reads via MiXCR and lists one record per CDR3 protein. In the table there are roughly 410,000 distinct CDR3 sequences, roughly a quarter of which are singletons. The sample was PBMCs or a T cell subset sorted from them (not recorded which). The source is an adult woman who had mild COVID-19 (a few samples of this study predate the infection). Cell type and time point are not known.

The rearrangement uses TRBV24-1 and TRBJ2-2; TRBD2 aligns across 7 bases. The CDR3 extends over 15 amino acids. The V and J ends lost 9 bases and 4 bases, in that order; junction bases with no gene match: 10. Per the germline V gene, CDR1 is KGHDR and CDR2 is SFDVKD. CDR3 in amino acids: CATAPYGGITGELFF. The CDR3 DNA is TGTGCCACCGCGCCCTACGGGGGGATCACCGGGGAGCTGTTTTTT.

This clonotype was observed once. The V call is TRBV6-5, the J call TRBJ1-4; TRBD1 matches at 9 bases. Germline-derived CDR1 and CDR2 are MNHEY and SVGAGI. The CDR3 runs to 13 residues. With 7 bases clipped from V and 8 bases from J, the junction kept 5 bases outside the gene matches. CDR3 coding DNA: TGTGCCAGCACAGGGACAGGGAGGGAAAAACTGTTTTTT. It yields the protein CASTGTGREKLFF.

In this sample, this clonotype turned up a few times. The gene calls are TRBV11-3 and TRBJ2-1; D tentatively fits TRBD1 or TRBD2 (6 bases each). This CDR3 has 15 residues. Germline assignment: CDR1 SGHNT and CDR2 YENEEA. V was trimmed by 5 bases and J by 5 bases, leaving 16 bases between them. In DNA, the CDR3 is TGTGCCAGCAGCCAGACGGGGGCGGGAAACAATGAGCAGTTCTTC. Translated: CASSQTGAGNNEQFF.

This clonotype was picked up a small number of times. The chain has TRBV7-8 and TRBJ1-1, with a possible D match to TRBD1 (5 bases). The CDR3 has 14 amino acids. Trimming took 5 bases from V and 5 from J, leaving 15 bases between them. Germline lookup yields CDR1 SGHVS and CDR2 FQNEAQ. CDR3 residues: CASSPGGTPTEAFF. CDR3 coding DNA: TGTGCCAGCAGCCCCGGTGGGACCCCAACTGAAGCTTTCTTT.

This clonotype occurred a few times. The chain joins TRBV13 to TRBJ2-3; TRBD2 might be the D (6 bases). CDR1 and CDR2 from the germline V gene are PRHDT and FYEKMQ (reference sequence). The V gene lost 3 bases and the J gene lost 6 bases, with 10 bases spanning the gap. CDR3 length: 13 amino acids. The CDR3 region is CASSLEGSDTQYF. CDR3 nucleotides: TGTGCCAGCAGCTTGGAGGGATCGGATACGCAGTATTTT.

The sample holds a few counts of this clonotype. This rearrangement joins TRBV20-1 to TRBJ2-1; D is unresolved. Germline CDR1 reads DFQATT; CDR2 reads SNEGSKA (reference sequence). Deletions cut 6 bases from V and 4 bases from J, with 16 bases between. The CDR3 has 14 residues. The CDR3 nucleotides read TGCAGTGCCCCGATGCTACTTGGATACAATGAGCAGTTCTTC. Translating it yields CSAPMLLGYNEQFF.

A few counts support this clonotype. The chain recombines TRBV12-3 or TRBV12-4 with TRBJ1-5; possible D gene TRBD1, 5 bases. The CDR3 spans 15 residues. Trimming removed 5 bases at V and 2 bases at J, with 13 bases between. CDR3 amino acids: CASSDQGLGNQPQHF. The CDR3 DNA sequence: TGTGCCAGCAGTGACCAGGGTTTGGGCAATCAGCCCCAGCATTTT.

This clonotype was counted only a few times. The chain recombines TRBV5-1 with TRBJ2-1; a possible D gene is TRBD1 (5 bases). CDR3 length: 15 residues. V was trimmed by 5 bases and J by 0 bases, leaving 12 bases between them. The germline V gene encodes CDR1 SGHRS and CDR2 YFSETQ. The CDR3 nucleotides are TGCGCCAGCAGGACGGACACCTTCTCCTACAATGAGCAGTTCTTC. Protein product: CASRTDTFSYNEQFF.

This clonotype came up a few times. The V call is TRBV9, the J call TRBJ2-7; 9 bases are shared with TRBD1. The trim removed 4 bases at V and 0 bases at J, leaving 14 bases unmatched. Germline V gene sequence: CDR1 SGDLS, CDR2 YYNGEE. This CDR3 is 18 amino acids long. The CDR3 here is CASSLRPGTGRSSYEQYF. CDR3 DNA sequence: TGTGCCAGCAGCCTCCGTCCCGGGACAGGGAGGAGCTCCTACGAGCAGTACTTC.

The J gene is TRBJ2-3, the V gene TRBV27, with TRBD2 matching over 10 bases. The junction had 9 bases not matched to a gene; V was cut back by 6 bases and J by 3 bases. The CDR3 is 16 amino acids. The germline V gene has CDR1 MNHEY and CDR2 SMNVEV (reference sequence). CDR3 nucleotides: TGTGCCAGCAGCCTAGCTAGCGGGAGAGCGACAGATACGCAGTATTTT. Its translation: CASSLASGRATDTQYF.

The chain has TRBV6-5 and TRBJ2-2; D perhaps matches TRBD2 (6 bases). The V end lost 2 bases, the J end lost 5 bases, and 15 bases lay between the germline ends. This CDR3 has 16 residues. Germline lookup yields CDR1 MNHEY and CDR2 SVGAGI. The CDR3 sequence is CASSYLASVNTGELFF. The CDR3 DNA follows: TGTGCCAGCAGTTACCTAGCGTCAGTGAATACCGGGGAGCTGTTTTTT.

This clonotype occurred a few times. This chain uses TRBV30 with TRBJ2-1; a weak D match, TRBD2 (6 bases). Trimming took 4 bases from V and 0 from J, leaving 10 bases between them. Germline CDR1 and CDR2: GTSNPN and SVGIG (reference sequence). The CDR3 consists of 14 residues. CDR3 loop: CAWMRGASYNEQFF. DNA for the CDR3: TGTGCCTGGATGCGGGGCGCCTCCTACAATGAGCAGTTCTTC.

The J gene is TRBJ2-2, the V gene TRBV12-3 or TRBV12-4; TRBD2 matches 12 bases. V lost 2 bases, J lost 7 bases, and 11 bases stayed unmatched. CDR3 length: 18 residues. CDR3 nucleotides: TGTGCCAGCAGTTTATATACTAGCGGGGGGCATCCCGGCGGGGAGCTGTTTTTT. This sequence encodes CASSLYTSGGHPGGELFF.

This clonotype was observed at least ten times. This chain joins TRBV9 and TRBJ2-2; TRBD2 agrees at 8 bases. Trimming removed 2 bases from V and 0 bases from J; junction bases left unmatched: 0. The V gene's germline CDR1 is SGDLS and CDR2 YYNGEE. CDR3 length equals 15 residues. CDR3 region: CASSVGGANTGELFF. CDR3 coding DNA: TGTGCCAGCAGCGTCGGGGGGGCGAACACCGGGGAGCTGTTTTTT.

The CDR3 DNA follows: TGTGCCAGCAGCGTACACAGCGGGGGACCGCAAGAGACCCAGTACTTC. This encodes CASSVHSGGPQETQYF. The gene calls are TRBV9 and TRBJ2-5; 8 bases align to TRBD2. The CDR3 covers 16 residues. Germline CDR1 is SGDLS and CDR2 is YYNGEE. Trimming took 1 base from V and 2 from J; bases not matched to a gene: 7. Supplemented by reference TRBV9 and TRBJ2-5, the full variable domain reads DSGVTQTPKHLITATGQRVTLRCSPRSGDLSVYWYQQSLDQGLQFLIQYYNGEERAKGNILERFSAQQFPDLHSELNLSSLELGDSALYFCASSVHSGGPQETQYFGPGTRLLVL.